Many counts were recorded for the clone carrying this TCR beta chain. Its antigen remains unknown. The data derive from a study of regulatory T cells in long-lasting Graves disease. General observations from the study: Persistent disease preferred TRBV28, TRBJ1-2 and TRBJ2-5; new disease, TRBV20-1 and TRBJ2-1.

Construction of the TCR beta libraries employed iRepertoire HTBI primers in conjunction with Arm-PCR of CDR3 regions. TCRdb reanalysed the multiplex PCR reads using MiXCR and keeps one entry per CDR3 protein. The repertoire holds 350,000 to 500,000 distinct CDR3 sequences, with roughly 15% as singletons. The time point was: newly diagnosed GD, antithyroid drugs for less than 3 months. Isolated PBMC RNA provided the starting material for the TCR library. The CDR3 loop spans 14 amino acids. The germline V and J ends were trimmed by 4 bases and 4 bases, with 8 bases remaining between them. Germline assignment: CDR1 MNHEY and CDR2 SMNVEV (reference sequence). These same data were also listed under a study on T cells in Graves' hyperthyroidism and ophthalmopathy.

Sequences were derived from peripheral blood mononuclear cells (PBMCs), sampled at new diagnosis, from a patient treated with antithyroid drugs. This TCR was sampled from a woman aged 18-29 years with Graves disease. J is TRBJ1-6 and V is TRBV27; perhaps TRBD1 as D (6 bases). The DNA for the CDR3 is TGTGCCAGCAGTTCCCAGGGGTATAATTCACCCCTCCACTTT. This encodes CASSSQGYNSPLHF.